The following is a TCR beta chain sequence with its context. What it recognizes is unknown. V shed 7 bases, J shed 1 base, and the junction held 5 bases outside the gene matches. The CDR3 loop spans 14 amino acids. Germline values: CDR1 SGHRS, CDR2 YFSETQ. This record comes from a study of beta chain features in type 1 diabetes. A heparinised blood draw that averaged about 120 mL was obtained once from each donor. A sort by CD45RO/CCR7/CD25/CD127/CD95/CD27 yielded CD4+ naive, central memory, regulatory and stem cell-like memory cells. cDNA synthesis used the whole RNA isolate, giving expressed TCRB sequences. Method: immunoSEQ multiplex PCR; TCRdb's copy keeps in-frame clones and lacks some. The data contain about 190,000 clones, around 7.9% of them singletons. Study outcomes and limitations: The study found that naive, central memory and Treg TCRB repertoires appeared more similar in patients than in healthy donors. Patients with type 1 diabetes carried fewer insertions and had more deletions at their VDJ junctions. Within each of all four CD4+ subsets, Type 1 diabetes patients had TCRB CDR3s that were moderately but significantly shorter.

Sequenced: central memory CD4+ T cells from blood. This clonotype originated in a man aged 18 to 29 with type 1 diabetes. The chain is built from TRBV5-1 and TRBJ2-3; 8 nucleotides agree with TRBD2. Written as DNA, the CDR3 is TGCGCCAGCGCAACTAGCGGTGGCACAGATACGCAGTATTTT. This translates into CASATSGGTDTQYF.